This T cell receptor (beta chain) was identified during a study of blood T cell repertoires in COVID-19. The CDR3 sequence is 14 residues long. The V gene lost 1 base and the J gene lost 4 bases, with 10 bases spanning the gap. The germline gives CDR1 SGHVS, CDR2 FQNEAQ. Method: immunoSEQ multiplex PCR; TCRdb's copy keeps in-frame clones and lacks some. The table has hundreds of thousands of clones, approximately 88% seen once. The TCR sequence derives from a woman in her 30s with COVID-19, enrolled during active disease. Specimen: peripheral blood. This chain links TRBV7-8 with TRBJ1-2; the D is unclear. The DNA of the CDR3 is TGTGCCAGCAGCTTAGGGTCCCAGATCTATGGCTACACCTTC. Encoded protein: CASSLGSQIYGYTF. The full variable domain, with the rest looked up from reference TRBV7-8 and TRBJ1-2, is GAGVSQSPRYKVAKRGQDVALRCDPISGHVSLFWYQQALGQGPEFLTYFQNEAQLDKSGLPSDRFFAERPEGSVSTLKIQRTQQEDSAVYLCASSLGSQIYGYTFGSGTRLTVV.